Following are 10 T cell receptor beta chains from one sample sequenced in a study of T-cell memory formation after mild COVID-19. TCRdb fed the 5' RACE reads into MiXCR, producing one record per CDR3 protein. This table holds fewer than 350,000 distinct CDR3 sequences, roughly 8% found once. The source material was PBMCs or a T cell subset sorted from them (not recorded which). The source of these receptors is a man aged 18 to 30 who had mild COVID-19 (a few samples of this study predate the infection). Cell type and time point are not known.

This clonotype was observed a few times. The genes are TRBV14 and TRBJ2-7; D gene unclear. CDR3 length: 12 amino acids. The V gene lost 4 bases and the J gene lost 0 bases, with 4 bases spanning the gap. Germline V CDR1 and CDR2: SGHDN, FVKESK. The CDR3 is CASSRNSYEQYF. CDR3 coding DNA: TGTGCCAGCAGCCGGAACTCCTACGAGCAGTACTTC.

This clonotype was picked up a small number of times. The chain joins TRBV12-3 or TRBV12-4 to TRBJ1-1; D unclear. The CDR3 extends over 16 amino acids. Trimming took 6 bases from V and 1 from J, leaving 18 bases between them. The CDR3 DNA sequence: TGTGCCAGCAGGAGAACAAACCGAGGGCCGAACACTGAAGCTTTCTTT. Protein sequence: CASRRTNRGPNTEAFF.

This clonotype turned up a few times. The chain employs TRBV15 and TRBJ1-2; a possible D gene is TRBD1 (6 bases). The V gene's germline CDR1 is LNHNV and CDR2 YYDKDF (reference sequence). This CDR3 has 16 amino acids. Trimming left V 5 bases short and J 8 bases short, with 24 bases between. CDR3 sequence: CATSPGQARPGAGYTF. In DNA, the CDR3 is TGTGCCACCAGCCCCGGCCAGGCCCGACCAGGGGCCGGCTACACCTTC.

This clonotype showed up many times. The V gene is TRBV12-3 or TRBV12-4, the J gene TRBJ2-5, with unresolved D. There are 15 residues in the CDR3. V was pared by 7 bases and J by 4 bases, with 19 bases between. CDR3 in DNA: TGTGCCAGCAATAAAATAGCTGTAGGTGGAGAGACCCAGTACTTC. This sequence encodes CASNKIAVGGETQYF.

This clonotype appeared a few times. CDR3 in amino acids: CASSYLERQDTQYF. The CDR3 DNA reads as TGTGCCAGCAGCTACCTTGAGAGGCAAGATACGCAGTATTTT. V and J are TRBV7-9 and TRBJ2-3; no definite D call. Germline V gives CDR1 SEHNR, CDR2 FQNEAQ (reference sequence). The CDR3 runs 14 residues. V lost 4 bases and J 5 bases, leaving 13 bases between the germline ends.

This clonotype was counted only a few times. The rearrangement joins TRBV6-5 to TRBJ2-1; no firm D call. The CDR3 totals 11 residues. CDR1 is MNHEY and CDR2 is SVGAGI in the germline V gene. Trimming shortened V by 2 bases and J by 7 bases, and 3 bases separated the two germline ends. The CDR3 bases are TGTGCCAGCAGTTACCGAAATGAGCAGTTCTTC. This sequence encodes CASSYRNEQFF.

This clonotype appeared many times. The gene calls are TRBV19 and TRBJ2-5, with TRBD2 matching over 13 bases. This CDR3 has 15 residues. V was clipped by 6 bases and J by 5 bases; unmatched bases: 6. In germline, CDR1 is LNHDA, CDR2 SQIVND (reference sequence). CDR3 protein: CASSLTSGGFETQYF. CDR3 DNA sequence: TGTGCCAGTAGCTTGACTAGCGGGGGGTTTGAGACCCAGTACTTC.

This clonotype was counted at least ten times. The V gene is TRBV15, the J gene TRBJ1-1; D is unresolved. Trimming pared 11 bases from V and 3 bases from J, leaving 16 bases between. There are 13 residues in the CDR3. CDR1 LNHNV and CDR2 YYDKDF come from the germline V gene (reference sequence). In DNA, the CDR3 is TGTGCCGTTGGATCTTGGGCGGACACTGAAGCTTTCTTT. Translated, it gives CAVGSWADTEAFF.

The CDR3 coding sequence is TGTGCCAGCAGGGCGAGCAATCAGCCCCAGCATTTT. Translation: CASRASNQPQHF. The genes are TRBV2 and TRBJ1-5, with no clear D. The CDR3 loop spans 12 amino acids. Germline V gives CDR1 SNHLY, CDR2 FYNNEI. V dropped 6 bases and J dropped 1 base, with 4 bases sitting between them.

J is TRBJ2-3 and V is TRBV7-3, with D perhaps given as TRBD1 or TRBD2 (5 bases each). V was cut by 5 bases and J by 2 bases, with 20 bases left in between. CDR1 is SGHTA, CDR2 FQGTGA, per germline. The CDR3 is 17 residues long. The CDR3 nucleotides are TGTGCCAGCAGCCAATGGGGGATTGGCAGCCTCACAGATACGCAGTATTTT. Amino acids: CASSQWGIGSLTDTQYF.